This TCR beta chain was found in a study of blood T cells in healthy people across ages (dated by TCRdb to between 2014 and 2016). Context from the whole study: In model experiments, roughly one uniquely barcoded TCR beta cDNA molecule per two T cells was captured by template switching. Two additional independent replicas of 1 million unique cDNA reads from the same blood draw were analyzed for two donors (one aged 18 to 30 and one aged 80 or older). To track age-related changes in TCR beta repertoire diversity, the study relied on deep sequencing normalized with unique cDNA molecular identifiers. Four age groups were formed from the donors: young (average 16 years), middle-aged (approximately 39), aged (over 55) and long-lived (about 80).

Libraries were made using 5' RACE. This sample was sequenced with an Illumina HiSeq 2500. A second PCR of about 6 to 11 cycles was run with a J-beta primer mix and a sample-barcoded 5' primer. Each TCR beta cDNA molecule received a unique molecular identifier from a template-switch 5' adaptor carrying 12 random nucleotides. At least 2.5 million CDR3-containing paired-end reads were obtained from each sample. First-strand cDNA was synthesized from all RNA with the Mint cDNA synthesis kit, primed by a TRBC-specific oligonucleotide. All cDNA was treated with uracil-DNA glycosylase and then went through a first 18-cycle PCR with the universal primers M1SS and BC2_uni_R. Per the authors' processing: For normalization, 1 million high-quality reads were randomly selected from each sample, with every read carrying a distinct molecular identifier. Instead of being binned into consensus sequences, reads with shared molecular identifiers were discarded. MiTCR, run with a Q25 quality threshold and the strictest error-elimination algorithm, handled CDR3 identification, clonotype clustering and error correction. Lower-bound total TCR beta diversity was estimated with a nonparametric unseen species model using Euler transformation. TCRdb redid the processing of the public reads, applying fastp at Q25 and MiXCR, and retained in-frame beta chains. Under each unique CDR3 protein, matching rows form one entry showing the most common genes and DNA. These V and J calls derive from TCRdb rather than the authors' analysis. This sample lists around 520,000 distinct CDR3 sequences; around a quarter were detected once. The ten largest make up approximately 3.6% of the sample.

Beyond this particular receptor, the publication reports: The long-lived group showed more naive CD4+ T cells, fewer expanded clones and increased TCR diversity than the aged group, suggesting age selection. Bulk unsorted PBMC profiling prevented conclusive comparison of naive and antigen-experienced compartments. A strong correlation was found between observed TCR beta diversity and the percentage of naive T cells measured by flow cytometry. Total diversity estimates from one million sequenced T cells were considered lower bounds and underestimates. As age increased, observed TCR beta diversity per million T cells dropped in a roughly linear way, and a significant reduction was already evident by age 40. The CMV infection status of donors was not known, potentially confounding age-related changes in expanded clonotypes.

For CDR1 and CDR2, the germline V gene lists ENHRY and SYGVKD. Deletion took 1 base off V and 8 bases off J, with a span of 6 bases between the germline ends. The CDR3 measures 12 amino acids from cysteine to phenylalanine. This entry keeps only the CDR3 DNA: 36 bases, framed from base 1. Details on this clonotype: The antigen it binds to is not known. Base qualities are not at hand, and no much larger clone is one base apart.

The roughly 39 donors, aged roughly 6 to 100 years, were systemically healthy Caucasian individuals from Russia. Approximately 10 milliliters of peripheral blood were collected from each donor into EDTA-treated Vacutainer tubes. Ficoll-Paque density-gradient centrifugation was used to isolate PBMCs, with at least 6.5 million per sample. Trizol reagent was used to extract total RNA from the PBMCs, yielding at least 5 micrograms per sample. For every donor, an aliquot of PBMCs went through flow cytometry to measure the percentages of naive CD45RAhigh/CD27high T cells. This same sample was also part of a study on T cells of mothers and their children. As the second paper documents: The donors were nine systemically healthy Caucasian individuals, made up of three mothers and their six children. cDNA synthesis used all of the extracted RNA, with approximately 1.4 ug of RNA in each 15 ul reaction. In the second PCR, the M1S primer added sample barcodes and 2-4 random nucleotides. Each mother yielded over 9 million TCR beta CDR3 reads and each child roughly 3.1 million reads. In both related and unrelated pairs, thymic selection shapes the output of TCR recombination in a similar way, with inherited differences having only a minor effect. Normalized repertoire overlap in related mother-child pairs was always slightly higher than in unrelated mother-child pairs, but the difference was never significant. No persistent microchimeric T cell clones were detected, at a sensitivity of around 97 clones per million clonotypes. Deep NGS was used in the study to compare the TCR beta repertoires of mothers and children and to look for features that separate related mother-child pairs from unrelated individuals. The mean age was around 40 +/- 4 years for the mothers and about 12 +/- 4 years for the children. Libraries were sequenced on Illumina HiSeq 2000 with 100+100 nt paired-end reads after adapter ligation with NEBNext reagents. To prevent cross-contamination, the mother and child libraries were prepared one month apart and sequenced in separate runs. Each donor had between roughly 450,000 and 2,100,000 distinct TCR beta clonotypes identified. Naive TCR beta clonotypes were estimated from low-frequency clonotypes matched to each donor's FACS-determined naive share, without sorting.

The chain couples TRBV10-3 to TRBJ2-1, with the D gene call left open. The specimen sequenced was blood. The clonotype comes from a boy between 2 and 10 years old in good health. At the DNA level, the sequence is TGTGCCATCAGTGAGTTTTTGGATGAGCAGTTCTTC. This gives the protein CAISEFLDEQFF.